The 6 T cell receptor beta chains presented below share a single source sample, sequenced in a study of blood T cell repertoires in COVID-19. The assay was immunoSEQ multiplex PCR, and TCRdb's table has in-frame clones only and misses some. The sample yields 390,000 or so clones, around 89% seen once. The sequenced material came from peripheral blood. Receptor source: a woman in her twenties or thirties with COVID-19, enrolled during active disease.

This clone was counted a few times. At one boundary the junction diverges from the germline segment, which might be a read error. The V call is TRBV15, the J call TRBJ1-5, with 7 bases aligning to TRBD1. The CDR3 is 16 residues long. Looked up from germline, CDR1 is LNHNV and CDR2 is YYDKDF (reference sequence). CDR3 residues: CATSGETTGNNQPQHF. The CDR3 DNA sequence: TGTGCCACCAGCGGAGAAACGACAGGGAACAATCAGCCCCAGCATTTT.

The chain employs TRBV29-1 and TRBJ2-3; no reliable D call. The CDR3 spans 16 residues. V dropped 2 bases and J dropped 1 base, with 16 bases sitting between them. Germline lookup yields CDR1 SQVTM and CDR2 ANQGSEA. The CDR3 region has the DNA TGCAGCGTTGAAACTACTCAAGAGTTGCGCACAGATACGCAGTATTTT. This codes for CSVETTQELRTDTQYF.

The chain joins TRBV9 to TRBJ2-3, with D possibly matching TRBD2 (6 bases). From germline, CDR1 is SGDLS and CDR2 YYNGEE. V was cut by 0 bases and J by 0 bases, with 11 bases left in between. The CDR3 contains 16 residues. The CDR3 reads CASSVAAGRSTDTQYF. CDR3 DNA: TGTGCCAGCAGCGTAGCTGCGGGGAGAAGCACAGATACGCAGTATTTT.

This chain links TRBV6-5 with TRBJ2-1; D is unresolved. The germline V gene encodes CDR1 MNHEY and CDR2 SVGAGI. The germline V and J ends were trimmed by 0 bases and 4 bases, with 4 bases remaining between them. The CDR3 consists of 13 residues. CDR3 sequence: CASSYSRYNEQFF. In DNA, the CDR3 is TGTGCCAGCAGTTACTCCCGTTACAATGAGCAGTTCTTC.

The chain joins TRBV29-1 to TRBJ2-1; TRBD2 aligns across 8 bases. Germline loops: CDR1 SQVTM, CDR2 ANQGSEA. Unmatched junction bases numbered 13, after V lost 6 bases and J lost 6 bases. This CDR3 has 15 amino acids. CDR3 residues: CSVRTRRGGTNEQFF. In nucleotides, the CDR3 is TGCAGCGTGAGGACTAGGCGCGGGGGGACCAATGAGCAGTTCTTC.

This chain links TRBV7-6 with TRBJ2-7, with D possibly being TRBD2 (7 bases). V was trimmed by 5 bases and J by 4 bases, leaving 18 bases between them. Germline V gives CDR1 SGHVS, CDR2 FNYEAQ. The CDR3 is made up of 15 amino acids. CDR3 protein: CASSASTGGTYEQYF. The DNA of the CDR3 is TGTGCCAGCAGCGCCTCGACGGGGGGCACGTACGAGCAGTACTTC. The variable domain in full, with the rest retrieved from reference TRBV7-6 and TRBJ2-7, is GAGVSQSPRYKVTKRGQDVALRCDPISGHVSLYWYRQALGQGPEFLTYFNYEAQQDKSGLPNDRFSAERPEGSISTLTIQRTEQRDSAMYRCASSASTGGTYEQYFGPGTRLTVT.